These 5 T cell receptor beta chains originate from one sample sequenced in a study of beta chain features in type 1 diabetes. Sequenced material consisted of expressed TCRB transcripts (all of the isolated RNA was reverse transcribed). Profiled with immunoSEQ multiplex PCR; TCRdb holds only in-frame clones, not every one. The sample lists 250,000 to 400,000 clones; 11% to 15% were seen once. Sequencing was carried out using central memory CD4+ T cells from blood. Source of these receptors: a young man in good health.

This clone showed up just once. The chain recombines TRBV6-9 with TRBJ2-6; no clear D gene. CDR3 size: 16 residues. Deletions cut 6 bases from V and 0 bases from J, with 12 bases between. Germline V gives CDR1 MNHGY, CDR2 SVAAGI. CDR3 loop: CASSPYISSGANVLTF. DNA for the CDR3: TGTGCCAGCAGCCCTTATATCAGCTCTGGGGCCAACGTCCTGACTTTC.

As concerns this clone: At one end the junction does not follow the germline gene, possibly because of a read error. This rearrangement joins TRBV5-4 to TRBJ2-7; no clear D gene. Germline V CDR1 and CDR2: SGHNT, YYREEE (reference sequence). The CDR3 covers 12 residues. CDR3 sequence reads: CASSLAGHEQYF. The DNA of the CDR3 is TGCGCCAGCAGCTTGGCCGGCCACGAGCAGTACTTC.

The gene calls are TRBV7-9 and TRBJ2-1, with a tentative D call TRBD2 (6 bases). This CDR3 has 15 residues. V lost 1 base and J lost 7, with 14 bases in between. CDR1 and CDR2 from the germline V gene are SEHNR and FQNEAQ (reference sequence). The CDR3 here is CASSLDAGTRNEQFF. The CDR3 DNA reads TGTGCCAGCAGCTTAGATGCGGGAACTAGGAATGAGCAGTTCTTC.

This clone was counted only a few times. V usage is TRBV4-2 and J usage is TRBJ2-3; D is possibly TRBD2 (6 bases). There are 16 residues in the CDR3. Trimming shortened V by 4 bases and J by 4 bases, and 18 bases separated the two germline ends. CDR1 and CDR2 (germline): LGHNA, YNFKEQ. CDR3 DNA: TGTGCCAGCAGCCCAAAGGCACTAGCTGTCCCAGATACGCAGTATTTT. Protein sequence: CASSPKALAVPDTQYF.

The chain employs TRBV6-5 and TRBJ1-2, with no clear D. Germline V gene data show CDR1 as MNHEY and CDR2 as SVGAGI. There are 12 residues in the CDR3. The V end was cut by 5 bases, the J end by 7 bases, with 11 bases between. CDR3 sequence: CASSPTTSGYTF. CDR3 nucleotide sequence: TGTGCCAGCAGTCCAACTACAAGTGGCTACACCTTC.